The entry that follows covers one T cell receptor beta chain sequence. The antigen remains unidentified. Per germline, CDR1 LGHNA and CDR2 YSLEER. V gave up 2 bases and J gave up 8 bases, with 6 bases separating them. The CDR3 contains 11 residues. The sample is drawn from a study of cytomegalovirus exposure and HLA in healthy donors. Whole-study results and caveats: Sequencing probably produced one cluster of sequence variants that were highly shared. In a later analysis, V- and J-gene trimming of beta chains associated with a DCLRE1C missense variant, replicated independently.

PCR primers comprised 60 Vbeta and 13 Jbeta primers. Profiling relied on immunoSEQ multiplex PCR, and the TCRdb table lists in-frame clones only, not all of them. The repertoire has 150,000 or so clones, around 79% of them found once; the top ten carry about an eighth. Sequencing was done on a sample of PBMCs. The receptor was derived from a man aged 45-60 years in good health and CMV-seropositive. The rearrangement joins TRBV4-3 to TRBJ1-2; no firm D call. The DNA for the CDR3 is TGCGCCAGCAGCCAACGTGGCGGCTACACCTTC. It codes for CASSQRGGYTF.